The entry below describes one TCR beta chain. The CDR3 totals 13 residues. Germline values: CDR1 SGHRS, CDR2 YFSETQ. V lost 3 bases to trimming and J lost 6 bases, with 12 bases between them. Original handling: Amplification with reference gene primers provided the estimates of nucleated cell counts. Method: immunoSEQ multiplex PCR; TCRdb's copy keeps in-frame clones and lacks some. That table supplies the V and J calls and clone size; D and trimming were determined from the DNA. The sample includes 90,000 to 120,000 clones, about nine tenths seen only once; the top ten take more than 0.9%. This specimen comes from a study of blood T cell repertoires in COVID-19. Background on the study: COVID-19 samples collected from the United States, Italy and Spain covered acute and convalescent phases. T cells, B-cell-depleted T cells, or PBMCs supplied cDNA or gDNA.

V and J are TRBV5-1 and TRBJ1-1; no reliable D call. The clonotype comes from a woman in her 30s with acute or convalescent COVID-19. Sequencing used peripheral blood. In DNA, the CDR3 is TGCGCCAGCAGCTATGTAAGACGGGCTGAAGCTTTCTTT. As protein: CASSYVRRAEAFF.